A single sample is the source of the 32 T cell receptor beta chains below, sequenced in a study of blood T cell repertoires in COVID-19 (TCRdb year 2020). The library was made by the immunoSEQ multiplex PCR assay. Not all clones reach the TCRdb copy of this immuneACCESS table, which keeps in-frame sequences only. Checked studies attribute under half of the gap to unresolved V genes and leave the rest unexplained. The sample has about 160,000 clones on record, about 84% of them singletons. The ten most abundant clones make up 5.6% of the sample. Sequenced material: PBMCs or T cells enriched from blood (not recorded which). These TCRs come from a woman aged 40 to 50 with acute COVID-19.

The V call is TRBV19, the J call TRBJ1-5; D may be TRBD1 (6 bases). The CDR3 runs to 15 residues. V lost 3 bases and J lost 2, with 11 bases in between. The germline V gene encodes CDR1 LNHDA and CDR2 SQIVND (reference sequence). CDR3 nucleotides: TGTGCCAGTAGTATTTCAGGGGTGCGCAATCAGCCCCAGCATTTT. Translating gives CASSISGVRNQPQHF.

The chain uses TRBV29-1 and TRBJ1-1, with D possibly matching TRBD1 (6 bases). Germline V gene sequence: CDR1 SQVTM, CDR2 ANQGSEA. This CDR3 spans 12 amino acids. V gave up 7 bases and J gave up 2 bases, with 11 bases separating them. The CDR3 loop reads CSGSDRNTEAFF. The DNA of the CDR3 is TGCAGCGGATCGGACAGAAACACTGAAGCTTTCTTT.

This chain joins TRBV19 and TRBJ2-7, with D perhaps matching TRBD2 (6 bases). CDR1 is LNHDA and CDR2 is SQIVND in the germline V gene (reference sequence). This CDR3 is 15 amino acids long. Trimming cost V 3 bases and J 0 bases, with 12 bases left between them. CDR3 residues: CASSISGLSSYEQYF. In nucleotides, the CDR3 is TGTGCCAGTAGTATTTCTGGACTAAGCTCCTACGAGCAGTACTTC. Full variable domain (rest looked up from reference TRBV19 and TRBJ2-7): DGGITQSPKYLFRKEGQNVTLSCEQNLNHDAMYWYRQDPGQGLRLIYYSQIVNDFQKGDIAEGYSVSREKKESFPLTVTSAQKNPTAFYLCASSISGLSSYEQYFGPGTRLTVT.

This rearrangement joins TRBV19 to TRBJ1-1; possible D gene TRBD1, 5 bases. V shed 3 bases and J shed 5 bases, with 16 bases lying between them. The CDR3 runs to 15 residues. From germline, CDR1 is LNHDA and CDR2 SQIVND (reference sequence). For the CDR3, the DNA is TGTGCCAGTAGTATTATGGGGGGAATGGGAACTGAAGCTTTCTTT. Encoded protein: CASSIMGGMGTEAFF.

This clone has only a few counts. The V gene is TRBV6-2 or TRBV6-3, the J gene TRBJ2-1; 12 bases agree with TRBD2. CDR1 and CDR2 (germline): MNHEY, SVGEGT. V lost 5 bases and J lost 4; bases outside the gene matches: 9. The CDR3 extends over 17 amino acids. The CDR3: CASSHRTSGTLYNEQFF. The CDR3 DNA follows: TGTGCCAGCAGTCATCGGACTAGCGGGACCCTGTACAATGAGCAGTTCTTC.

The V gene is TRBV9, the J gene TRBJ1-4, with D tentatively TRBD1 (5 bases). Germline CDR1 is SGDLS and CDR2 is YYNGEE. Trimming shortened V by 0 bases and J by 7 bases, and 10 bases separated the two germline ends. This CDR3 region has 14 residues. CDR3 sequence (DNA): TGTGCCAGCAGCGTAGGGCAGGGTGGTGAAAAACTGTTTTTT. Encoded protein: CASSVGQGGEKLFF.

The chain combines TRBV11-2 with TRBJ1-2; 11 nucleotides line up with TRBD1. Germline CDR1 reads SGHAT; CDR2 reads FQNNGV. CDR3 size: 15 residues. The trim removed 5 bases at V and 6 bases at J, leaving 8 bases unmatched. CDR3 coding DNA: TGTGCCAGCAGCCCTTGGACAGGGGGCATCAATGGCTACACCTTC. Translating it yields CASSPWTGGINGYTF.

This clone was seen ten or more times. The rearrangement joins TRBV18 to TRBJ1-1; D unclear. The CDR3 is 13 amino acids. Trimming removed 6 bases from V and 1 base from J, with 9 bases in between. Germline V gives CDR1 KGHSH, CDR2 LQKENI. In DNA form, the CDR3 reads TGTGCCAGCTCGCCGACACAGAACACTGAAGCTTTCTTT. It is translated as CASSPTQNTEAFF.

The CDR3, as DNA: TGTGCCAGCAGCACCGCCGGGACAGTGGCTGGGGCCAACGTCCTGACTTTC. It codes for CASSTAGTVAGANVLTF. The rearrangement joins TRBV7-9 to TRBJ2-6, with TRBD1 matching over 7 bases. The CDR3 is 17 residues long. The V gene end was trimmed by 5 bases and the J gene end by 2 bases; junction bases not matched to a gene: 9. The V gene's germline CDR1 is SEHNR and CDR2 FQNEAQ (reference sequence).

The chain is built from TRBV5-4 and TRBJ1-2, with D perhaps matching TRBD1 (5 bases). The V gene's germline CDR1 is SGHNT and CDR2 YYREEE (reference sequence). This CDR3 has 16 residues. The germline V and J ends were trimmed by 5 bases and 1 base, with 18 bases remaining between them. In DNA form, the CDR3 reads TGTGCCAGCAGTCGTAGCCTGGGGACTCTTAACTATGGCTACACCTTC. Residues: CASSRSLGTLNYGYTF.

V gene TRBV2 combines with J gene TRBJ2-7; the match to TRBD2 covers 13 bases. Per germline, CDR1 SNHLY and CDR2 FYNNEI. Unmatched junction bases numbered 4, after V lost 6 bases and J lost 2 bases. There are 15 residues in the CDR3. The CDR3 loop reads CASSLTSGGAYEQYF. The CDR3, as DNA: TGTGCCAGCAGCTTAACTAGCGGGGGGGCCTACGAGCAGTACTTC.

This sequence joins TRBV10-1 and TRBJ2-1; 9 positions agree with TRBD2. Trimming took 8 bases from V and 7 from J; bases not matched to a gene: 3. The germline gives CDR1 WNHNN, CDR2 SYGVQD (reference sequence). CDR3 length equals 12 residues. CDR3 sequence (DNA): TGCGCCAGCCTTCTAGCGGGAAATGAGCAGTTCTTC. This sequence encodes CASLLAGNEQFF.

V and J are TRBV6-2 or TRBV6-3 and TRBJ2-5; D remains unclear. This CDR3 region has 13 residues. V was cut by 1 base and J by 3 bases, with 6 bases left in between. Germline V gives CDR1 MNHEY, CDR2 SVGEGT. The CDR3 is CASSYLREETQYF. The CDR3 DNA reads as TGTGCCAGCAGTTACTTGCGCGAAGAGACCCAGTACTTC.

The V gene is TRBV27, the J gene TRBJ2-2, with 8 bases fitting TRBD1. V was clipped by 3 bases and J by 3 bases; unmatched bases: 3. The CDR3 is made up of 15 amino acids. Per germline, CDR1 MNHEY and CDR2 SMNVEV (reference sequence). DNA for the CDR3: TGTGCCAGCAGTTTTCAGGGGGCACACACCGGGGAGCTGTTTTTT. Protein product: CASSFQGAHTGELFF.

The CDR3 protein is CASSLVQAGETQYF. The CDR3 nucleotides are TGTGCCAGCAGCTTAGTCCAAGCCGGGGAGACCCAGTACTTC. The gene calls are TRBV13 and TRBJ2-5; no clear D gene. The ends were cut back, 1 base at V and 5 bases at J, with 11 bases in the middle. Germline CDR1 reads PRHDT; CDR2 reads FYEKMQ (reference sequence). The CDR3 contains 14 residues.

The CDR3 spells CASSWGGTGLYQETQYF. CDR3 nucleotides: TGTGCCAGCAGTTGGGGAGGGACAGGGCTTTATCAAGAGACCCAGTACTTC. The V gene is TRBV6-2 or TRBV6-3, the J gene TRBJ2-5, with TRBD1 matching 9 bases. This CDR3 contains 17 residues. V gave up 4 bases and J gave up 2 bases; unmatched junction bases: 11. Germline V gene lookup returns CDR1 MNHEY and CDR2 SVGEGT.

The chain has TRBV29-1 and TRBJ2-7; 12 nucleotides align to TRBD2. With 7 bases clipped from V and 3 bases from J, the junction kept 4 bases outside the gene matches. Germline V gene lookup returns CDR1 SQVTM and CDR2 ANQGSEA. There are 13 residues in the CDR3. The DNA for the CDR3 is TGCAGCGCCCAGACTAGCGGGAGCTACGAGCAGTACTTC. It specifies CSAQTSGSYEQYF.

The chain combines TRBV6-1 with TRBJ1-5; no reliable D call. This CDR3 contains 14 residues. Germline V CDR1 and CDR2: MNHNS, SASEGT. The V end lost 1 base, the J end lost 8 bases, and 12 bases lay between the germline ends. CDR3 in amino acids: CASSEGTGSEPQHF. The CDR3 DNA sequence: TGTGCCAGCAGTGAAGGCACGGGGTCAGAGCCCCAGCATTTT.

The chain joins TRBV9 to TRBJ2-1, with D tentatively TRBD2 (5 bases). The length of the CDR3 is 14 residues. Germline V gene lookup returns CDR1 SGDLS and CDR2 YYNGEE. The germline V and J ends were trimmed by 0 bases and 7 bases, with 11 bases remaining between them. The CDR3 loop reads CASSVGGWRNEQFF. For the CDR3, the DNA is TGTGCCAGCAGCGTAGGTGGGTGGAGGAATGAGCAGTTCTTC.

With regard to this clone: The same CDR3 also results from other DNA sequences found in this sample. This sequence joins TRBV7-2 and TRBJ2-3; the D is unclear. This CDR3 is 14 amino acids long. CDR1 is SGHTA, CDR2 FQGNSA, per germline. V was pared by 1 base and J by 2 bases, with 7 bases between. In DNA form, the CDR3 reads TGTGCCAGCAGCTTAGATAGTACCACAGATACGCAGTATTTT. This sequence encodes CASSLDSTTDTQYF.

This clone was picked up one time. J is TRBJ2-3 and V is TRBV5-1; TRBD2 agrees at 11 bases. Germline V gene sequence: CDR1 SGHRS, CDR2 YFSETQ. V trimming: 0 bases; J trimming: 2 bases; junction bases outside the gene matches: 5. This CDR3 is built from 17 residues. The CDR3 DNA sequence: TGCGCCAGCAGCTTGGACCGACTAGCGGGGCTCACAGATACGCAGTATTTT. Its protein is CASSLDRLAGLTDTQYF. Full variable domain (remainder filled in from reference TRBV5-1 and TRBJ2-3): KAGVTQTPRYLIKTRGQQVTLSCSPISGHRSVSWYQQTPGQGLQFLFEYFSETQRNKGNFPGRFSGRQFSNSRSEMNVSTLELGDSALYLCASSLDRLAGLTDTQYFGPGTRLTVL.

The chain uses TRBV19 and TRBJ2-2; 8 nucleotides match TRBD1. The CDR3 is 15 residues long. Per germline, CDR1 LNHDA and CDR2 SQIVND (reference sequence). V was pared by 4 bases and J by 6 bases, with 7 bases of the junction left unmatched. The CDR3 loop is CASSKRTGFAGELFF. CDR3 nucleotides: TGTGCCAGTAGTAAAAGGACAGGGTTTGCCGGGGAGCTGTTTTTT.

V gene TRBV19 combines with J gene TRBJ2-2; tentatively, D is TRBD2 (6 bases). The CDR3 runs 16 residues. Deletions cut 3 bases from V and 0 bases from J, with 11 bases between. The germline V gene encodes CDR1 LNHDA and CDR2 SQIVND (reference sequence). The DNA of the CDR3 is TGTGCCAGTAGTATTCGAGGGACTTCGAACACCGGGGAGCTGTTTTTT. It yields the protein CASSIRGTSNTGELFF.

The chain is built from TRBV3-1 (or the pseudogene TRBV3-2) and TRBJ1-4; D not certain. Trimming removed 2 bases at V and 0 bases at J, with 4 bases between. The CDR3 sequence is 14 residues long. The germline V gene encodes CDR1 LGHDT and CDR2 YNNKEL (reference sequence). This CDR3 is CASSQSATNEKLFF. CDR3 bases: TGTGCCAGCAGCCAATCCGCAACTAATGAAAAACTGTTTTTT.

V is TRBV5-4 and J is TRBJ2-7; 10 nucleotides line up with TRBD2. Germline V gene lookup returns CDR1 SGHNT and CDR2 YYREEE (reference sequence). The CDR3 spans 16 residues. V lost 4 bases and J lost 1; bases outside the gene matches: 8. Written as DNA, the CDR3 is TGTGCCAGCAGCCTGACGTGGACTAGCGGTTCCTACGAGCAGTACTTC. Translating it yields CASSLTWTSGSYEQYF.

This sequence joins TRBV18 and TRBJ1-1, with D unclear. This CDR3 is built from 14 residues. V lost 3 bases and J 5 bases, leaving 13 bases between the germline ends. Per the germline V gene, CDR1 is KGHSH and CDR2 is LQKENI. The CDR3 DNA reads TGTGCCAGCTCACCCGACAATCCAAGTACTGAAGCTTTCTTT. This gives the protein CASSPDNPSTEAFF.

The chain carries TRBV3-1 (or the pseudogene TRBV3-2) and TRBJ2-1; 11 nucleotides match TRBD2. This CDR3 region has 18 residues. The junction had 15 bases not matched to a gene; V was cut back by 4 bases and J by 7 bases. Germline-derived CDR1 and CDR2 are LGHDT and YNNKEL (reference sequence). The CDR3 region has the DNA TGTGCCAGCAGCCCCCTTCAGCTAGCGGGAGGTCTTTCGAATGAGCAGTTCTTC. Translating gives CASSPLQLAGGLSNEQFF.

In its sample, this clone was seen a few times. The junction and the germline gene differ at one end; a read error may be behind it. The DNA for the CDR3 is TGTGCTAGCAGCTCAAGCGGGAGAGAGACCCAGTACTTC. Amino acid sequence: CASSSSGRETQYF. V gene TRBV7-7 combines with J gene TRBJ2-5, with 8 bases fitting TRBD2. CDR3 length equals 13 residues. Germline V gives CDR1 SSHAT, CDR2 FNYEAQ (reference sequence).

The chain uses TRBV11-3 and TRBJ2-3, with 10 bases matching TRBD1. The CDR3 extends over 18 amino acids. Germline CDR1 SGHNT, CDR2 YENEEA. The V segment lost 5 bases and the J segment 6 bases; nucleotides outside the gene matches: 17. The CDR3 reads CASSQLYIGTGAGDTQYF. CDR3 coding DNA: TGTGCCAGCAGCCAATTATATATTGGGACAGGGGCAGGGGATACGCAGTATTTT.

This clone was recorded once. V gene TRBV2 combines with J gene TRBJ2-1; 9 bases line up with TRBD2. The junction had 11 bases not matched to a gene; V was cut back by 8 bases and J by 9 bases. The germline V gene encodes CDR1 SNHLY and CDR2 FYNNEI. The CDR3 loop spans 14 amino acids. CDR3 DNA sequence: TGTGCCAGCCTGCGGGGTAGCGGGGGCGGTGAGCAGTTCTTC. It codes for CASLRGSGGGEQFF.

This clone has at least ten counts. The rearrangement uses TRBV5-1 and TRBJ2-5; 9 bases align to TRBD2. Germline V lookup: CDR1 SGHRS, CDR2 YFSETQ. The CDR3 spans 15 residues. The junction had 9 bases not matched to a gene; V was cut back by 4 bases and J by 5 bases. Here the CDR3 DNA reads TGCGCCAGCAGCATCAAGTTAGCGGGAGTGGAGACCCAGTACTTC. Translating gives CASSIKLAGVETQYF.

The V gene is TRBV6-4, the J gene TRBJ2-3, with D perhaps TRBD2 (5 bases). There are 16 residues in the CDR3. Germline CDR1 and CDR2: MRHNA and SNTAGT. Trimming cost V 1 base and J 1 base, with 12 bases left between them. Here the CDR3 reads CASSDWRLPGTDTQYF. Written as DNA, the CDR3 is TGTGCCAGCAGTGACTGGAGGCTGCCTGGCACAGATACGCAGTATTTT.